The 30 T cell receptor beta chains reported below all come from one sample, sequenced in a study of CD8 T cells in Susac syndrome. RNA in amounts of about 0.5 to 1 ug was reverse transcribed with random hexamers. Each CDR3 protein is one row after TCRdb ran MiXCR on the immunoSEQ multiplex PCR reads. The top ten clones hold about 0.07% of a sample with about 250,000 distinct CDR3 sequences, just under 95% of them seen once. The sample consisted of CD4+ T cells from PBMCs. The receptors derive from a human donor with multiple sclerosis.

The gene calls are TRBV20-1 and TRBJ2-2; D gene ambiguous. The V gene lost 4 bases and the J gene lost 4 bases, with 13 bases spanning the gap. Germline V gene lookup returns CDR1 DFQATT and CDR2 SNEGSKA (reference sequence). This CDR3 spans 14 amino acids. This CDR3 reads CSAMSQAGTGELFF. The CDR3 region has the DNA TGCAGTGCTATGAGCCAGGCAGGCACCGGGGAGCTGTTTTTT.

This clonotype showed up just a few times. The chain recombines TRBV7-2 with TRBJ1-1; D remains unclear. V was cut by 1 base and J by 6 bases, with 12 bases left in between. The CDR3 contains 14 residues. Per the germline V gene, CDR1 is SGHTA and CDR2 is FQGNSA. The CDR3 reads CASSLVGGMAEAFF. CDR3 DNA: TGTGCCAGCAGCTTAGTCGGAGGGATGGCTGAAGCTTTCTTT.

The chain combines TRBV29-1 with TRBJ1-1; a possible D gene is TRBD1 (6 bases). The length of the CDR3 is 16 residues. Germline loops: CDR1 SQVTM, CDR2 ANQGSEA. Trimming cost V 3 bases and J 0 bases, with 17 bases left between them. The CDR3 nucleotides read TGCAGCGTTGAGTTGAGTGGGGGGCGCGTGAACACTGAAGCTTTCTTT. It codes for CSVELSGGRVNTEAFF.

The V call is TRBV6-6, the J call TRBJ1-4; 9 bases map to TRBD1. The J segment lost 6 bases and the V segment lost 5 bases, leaving 10 bases of the junction unmatched. Germline lookup yields CDR1 MNHNY and CDR2 SVGAGI (reference sequence). The CDR3 loop spans 16 amino acids. CDR3 DNA: TGTGCCAGCAGTCCGGGACAGGGTGGGCCTTATGAAAAACTGTTTTTT. It translates to CASSPGQGGPYEKLFF.

The rearrangement uses TRBV12-3 or TRBV12-4 and TRBJ1-1; TRBD1 aligns across 11 bases. The CDR3 runs to 14 residues. With 3 bases clipped from V and 4 bases from J, the junction kept 1 base outside the gene matches. CDR3 nucleotides: TGTGCCAGCAGTTTCGGGACAGGGGGCACTGAAGCTTTCTTT. Translating gives CASSFGTGGTEAFF.

The rearrangement uses TRBV11-2 and TRBJ2-2; 8 bases are a match to TRBD1. The germline V gene encodes CDR1 SGHAT and CDR2 FQNNGV. The CDR3 has 17 amino acids. V lost 5 bases to trimming and J lost 7 bases; unmatched junction nucleotides: 15. CDR3 residues: CASSHFSGQGHHGELFF. The CDR3, as DNA: TGTGCCAGCAGCCACTTTTCTGGACAGGGCCATCACGGGGAGCTGTTTTTT.

The chain employs TRBV4-1 and TRBJ2-3; D not resolved. V shed 1 base and J shed 1 base, with 12 bases lying between them. The germline V gene has CDR1 MGHRA and CDR2 YSYEKL. CDR3 length: 16 amino acids. The CDR3 region is CASSQVVLSGTDTQYF. CDR3 DNA: TGCGCCAGCAGCCAAGTTGTACTGTCTGGCACAGATACGCAGTATTTT.

Details on this clonotype: Since a much larger clone is just one base distant, this may be a read error. The gene calls are TRBV6-6 and TRBJ2-5, with D uncertain. The CDR3 spans 11 residues. CDR1 is MNHNY, CDR2 SVGAGI, per germline (reference sequence). V was cut by 6 bases and J by 1 base, with 3 bases left in between. CDR3 sequence reads: CASRSQETQYF. Here the CDR3 DNA reads TGTGCCAGCAGATCCCAAGAGACCCAGTACTTC.

The V gene is TRBV29-1, the J gene TRBJ2-7; perhaps TRBD2 as D (6 bases). V lost 6 bases and J 3 bases, leaving 12 bases between the germline ends. The CDR3 is made up of 12 amino acids. Germline V lookup: CDR1 SQVTM, CDR2 ANQGSEA. CDR3 region: CSVVWGDYEQYF. The CDR3 nucleotides are TGCAGCGTGGTATGGGGGGACTACGAGCAGTACTTC.

The rearrangement links TRBV4-1 to TRBJ2-5; the D is unclear. CDR3 length: 14 amino acids. Germline V gene lookup returns CDR1 MGHRA and CDR2 YSYEKL. V was cut by 6 bases and J by 5 bases, with 16 bases left in between. The CDR3 loop reads CASSPDSGTETQYF. The CDR3 nucleotides are TGCGCCAGCAGTCCTGACTCCGGAACGGAGACCCAGTACTTC.

V usage is TRBV29-1 and J usage is TRBJ1-5; D is uncertain. Germline values: CDR1 SQVTM, CDR2 ANQGSEA. With 5 bases removed from V and 0 bases from J, the gap between germline ends came to 11 bases. The length of the CDR3 is 14 residues. CDR3 protein: CSVTGPNSNQPQHF. The CDR3 coding sequence is TGCAGCGTTACGGGTCCAAATAGCAATCAGCCCCAGCATTTT.

The chain employs TRBV30 and TRBJ1-5, with unresolved D. CDR1 is GTSNPN and CDR2 is SVGIG in the germline V gene (reference sequence). The V end was cut by 0 bases, the J end by 5 bases, with 8 bases between. This CDR3 is 13 amino acids long. The CDR3 spells CAWSVQRDQPQHF. In nucleotides, the CDR3 is TGTGCCTGGAGTGTACAGAGGGATCAGCCCCAGCATTTT.

V gene TRBV20-1 combines with J gene TRBJ1-3; D is perhaps TRBD1 (5 bases). Deletions cut 1 base from V and 4 bases from J, with 11 bases between. The length of the CDR3 is 14 residues. The germline V gene has CDR1 DFQATT and CDR2 SNEGSKA (reference sequence). CDR3 bases: TGCAGTGCTAGAGCGGGGGGGTTCGGAAACACCATATATTTT. Amino acid sequence: CSARAGGFGNTIYF.

V usage is TRBV5-4 and J usage is TRBJ2-3; possible D gene TRBD2, 6 bases. The germline V gene encodes CDR1 SGHNT and CDR2 YYREEE (reference sequence). The CDR3 is 16 amino acids. V was shortened by 1 base and J by 5 bases, with 17 bases between the two germline ends. This CDR3 is CASSLRQGGGLDTQYF. DNA of the CDR3: TGTGCCAGCAGCTTGAGGCAGGGAGGCGGCCTAGATACGCAGTATTTT.

In its sample, this clonotype was seen a few times. J is TRBJ2-3 and V is TRBV18, with 12 positions matching TRBD2. With V trimmed by 3 bases and J by 4 bases, 2 bases remained unmatched. This CDR3 is 15 amino acids long. The V gene's germline CDR1 is KGHSH and CDR2 LQKENI. The CDR3 protein is CASSPGLAGPDTQYF. CDR3 in DNA: TGTGCCAGCTCACCGGGACTAGCGGGCCCAGATACGCAGTATTTT.

The V gene is TRBV6-1, the J gene TRBJ1-2; 9 bases agree with TRBD1. The germline CDR1 and CDR2 sequences are MNHNS and SASEGT. The J segment lost 4 bases and the V segment lost 4 bases, leaving 10 bases of the junction unmatched. The CDR3 totals 16 residues. The CDR3 spells CASSAWTGDGSYGYTF. The CDR3 region has the DNA TGTGCCAGCAGTGCTTGGACAGGGGACGGGAGCTATGGCTACACCTTC.

The genes are TRBV20-1 and TRBJ2-1, with D maybe TRBD2 (6 bases). The germline CDR1 and CDR2 sequences are DFQATT and SNEGSKA (reference sequence). There are 14 residues in the CDR3. Deletions cut 3 bases from V and 0 bases from J, with 9 bases between. The CDR3 region is CSASLAASYNEQFF. Written as DNA, the CDR3 is TGCAGTGCTAGCTTAGCGGCCTCCTACAATGAGCAGTTCTTC.

J is TRBJ2-2 and V is TRBV14; no clear D gene. There are 16 residues in the CDR3. With 0 bases removed from V and 4 bases from J, the gap between germline ends came to 12 bases. CDR1 SGHDN and CDR2 FVKESK come from the germline V gene. CDR3 region: CASSQDLLSATGELFF. In DNA form, the CDR3 reads TGTGCCAGCAGCCAAGATCTCTTAAGCGCCACCGGGGAGCTGTTTTTT. Complete variable domain (other parts from reference TRBV14 and TRBJ2-2): EAGVTQFPSHSVIEKGQTVTLRCDPISGHDNLYWYRRVMGKEIKFLLHFVKESKQDESGMPNNRFLAERTGGTYSTLKVQPAELEDSGVYFCASSQDLLSATGELFFGEGSRLTVL.

This clonotype was seen only once. J is TRBJ2-4 and V is TRBV12-3 or TRBV12-4, with D perhaps matching TRBD1 (6 bases). The CDR3 runs to 14 residues. The ends were cut back, 0 bases at V and 12 bases at J, with 15 bases in the middle. The CDR3 bases are TGTGCCAGCAGTTTAGCGTCAGGGGTGACTGCTCAGTACTTC. Translated, it gives CASSLASGVTAQYF.

J is TRBJ2-3 and V is TRBV20-1, with 10 bases fitting TRBD2. Germline assignment: CDR1 DFQATT and CDR2 SNEGSKA (reference sequence). V lost 2 bases to trimming and J lost 3 bases; unmatched junction nucleotides: 2. The CDR3 runs 14 residues. The CDR3 nucleotides are TGCAGTGCTAGACTAGCGGGAGTGACAGATACGCAGTATTTT. It specifies CSARLAGVTDTQYF.

The rearrangement joins TRBV6-1 to TRBJ2-6; D may be TRBD1 or TRBD2 (5 bases each). Deletions cut 2 bases from V and 4 bases from J, with 12 bases between. The CDR3 totals 16 residues. CDR1 is MNHNS, CDR2 SASEGT, per germline. For the CDR3, the DNA is TGTGCCAGCAGTGAAACGGCAGGGACCGGGGCCAACGTCCTGACTTTC. Translated, it gives CASSETAGTGANVLTF.

V usage is TRBV29-1 and J usage is TRBJ1-4, with a possible D match to TRBD1 (6 bases). This CDR3 comprises 14 residues. The V gene's germline CDR1 is SQVTM and CDR2 ANQGSEA. V lost 0 bases to trimming and J lost 8 bases, with 13 bases between them. The CDR3 sequence: CSVEDPAGEEKLFF. CDR3 coding DNA: TGCAGCGTTGAAGATCCGGCAGGGGAGGAAAAACTGTTTTTT.

This clonotype turned up a few times. The chain couples TRBV6-1 to TRBJ1-2, with 9 bases aligning to TRBD1. Germline CDR1 and CDR2: MNHNS and SASEGT. The V segment lost 3 bases and the J segment 7 bases; nucleotides outside the gene matches: 3. The length of the CDR3 is 13 residues. CDR3 amino acids: CASSDRDRAGYTF. In nucleotides, the CDR3 is TGTGCCAGCAGTGACCGGGACAGGGCTGGCTACACCTTC.

The CDR3 nucleotides read TGTGCCAGCAGGCGACACGAGAGCTCCTATAATTCACCCCTCCACTTT. Protein sequence: CASRRHESSYNSPLHF. The V and J genes are TRBV12-3 or TRBV12-4 and TRBJ1-6, with D uncertain. V lost 6 bases, J lost 0 bases, and 12 bases lay in between. The length of the CDR3 is 16 residues.

This clonotype was counted a single time. V gene TRBV6-2 or TRBV6-3 combines with J gene TRBJ2-7; TRBD1 is a possible D gene (5 bases). Germline V gives CDR1 MNHEY, CDR2 SVGEGT. V lost 4 bases and J lost 4, with 11 bases in between. The CDR3 sequence is 13 residues long. CDR3 coding DNA: TGTGCCAGCAGTTGGGGCAGACCATACGAGCAGTACGTC. Translation gives CASSWGRPYEQYV.

This chain links TRBV25-1 with TRBJ2-3; D is possibly TRBD2 (5 bases). Germline V gives CDR1 MGHDK, CDR2 SYGVNS. The V gene lost 1 base and the J gene lost 2 bases, with 7 bases spanning the gap. CDR3 length equals 14 residues. The CDR3 DNA follows: TGTGCCAGCAGTGAATCGGGGTCCACAGATACGCAGTATTTT. Its protein is CASSESGSTDTQYF.

The V and J genes are TRBV28 and TRBJ1-1, with TRBD1 matching 7 bases. Germline CDR1 reads MDHEN; CDR2 reads SYDVKM. The CDR3 length is 17 residues. Trimming removed 5 bases from V and 4 bases from J; junction bases left unmatched: 16. The CDR3 nucleotides are TGTGCCAGCAGTACCACAGGGGCTCCAAGGGTTGGCACTGAAGCTTTCTTT. Its protein is CASSTTGAPRVGTEAFF.

The chain recombines TRBV24-1 with TRBJ2-5, with 7 bases aligning to TRBD2. The CDR3 consists of 15 residues. Germline CDR1 is KGHDR and CDR2 is SFDVKD. The ends lost 3 bases at V and 5 bases at J; junction bases unmatched: 8. The CDR3 protein is CATSDPSLAGETQYF. The CDR3 nucleotides read TGTGCCACCAGTGATCCCTCCTTAGCGGGTGAGACCCAGTACTTC.

This chain joins TRBV5-4 and TRBJ2-2, with 9 bases that match TRBD2. With V trimmed by 4 bases and J by 6 bases, 13 bases remained unmatched. There are 17 residues in the CDR3. Germline lookup yields CDR1 SGHNT and CDR2 YYREEE (reference sequence). CDR3 amino acids: CASSNPRAGGLAGELFF. In DNA form, the CDR3 reads TGTGCCAGCAGCAACCCTAGAGCGGGGGGATTGGCCGGGGAGCTGTTTTTT.

This chain joins TRBV25-1 and TRBJ1-2, with D unresolved. V shed 6 bases and J shed 8 bases, with 22 bases lying between them. The CDR3 runs to 15 residues. CDR1 is MGHDK, CDR2 SYGVNS, per germline. CDR3 bases: TGTGCCAGCAGCCCTCCGGACGAAGGCGTCAGGGGCTACACCTTC. Its protein is CASSPPDEGVRGYTF.